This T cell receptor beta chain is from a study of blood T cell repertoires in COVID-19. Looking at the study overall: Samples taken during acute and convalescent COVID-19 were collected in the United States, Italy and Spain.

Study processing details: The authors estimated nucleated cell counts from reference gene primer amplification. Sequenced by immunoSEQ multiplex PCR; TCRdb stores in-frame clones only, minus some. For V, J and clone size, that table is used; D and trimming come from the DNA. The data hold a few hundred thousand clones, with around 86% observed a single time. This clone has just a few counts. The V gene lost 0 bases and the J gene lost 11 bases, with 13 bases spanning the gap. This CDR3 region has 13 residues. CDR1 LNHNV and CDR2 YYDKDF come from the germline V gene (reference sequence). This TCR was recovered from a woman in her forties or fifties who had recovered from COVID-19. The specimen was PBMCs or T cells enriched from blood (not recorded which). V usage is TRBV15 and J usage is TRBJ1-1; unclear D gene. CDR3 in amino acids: CATSRDLAGSAFF. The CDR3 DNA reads TGTGCCACCAGCAGAGATCTTGCTGGCTCTGCTTTCTTT.